Below, one T cell receptor beta chain is given with its context. The sample comes from a study of blood T cell repertoires in COVID-19. The assay was immunoSEQ multiplex PCR, and TCRdb's table has in-frame clones only and misses some. The repertoire consists of roughly 320,000 clones, with about nine tenths occurring once and the leading ten covering roughly 4.5%. Germline V gene lookup returns CDR1 SGHAT and CDR2 FQNNGV. V gave up 1 base and J gave up 1 base, with 7 bases separating them. The CDR3 runs to 15 residues. Sequencing input: PBMCs or T cells enriched from blood (not recorded which). The genes are TRBV11-2 and TRBJ2-2; possible D gene TRBD1, 5 bases. The TCR comes from a man aged 25 to 40 who had recovered from COVID-19. CDR3 coding DNA: TGTGCCAGCAGCTTAGGCAGGGTGAACACCGGGGAGCTGTTTTTT. Translating it yields CASSLGRVNTGELFF.